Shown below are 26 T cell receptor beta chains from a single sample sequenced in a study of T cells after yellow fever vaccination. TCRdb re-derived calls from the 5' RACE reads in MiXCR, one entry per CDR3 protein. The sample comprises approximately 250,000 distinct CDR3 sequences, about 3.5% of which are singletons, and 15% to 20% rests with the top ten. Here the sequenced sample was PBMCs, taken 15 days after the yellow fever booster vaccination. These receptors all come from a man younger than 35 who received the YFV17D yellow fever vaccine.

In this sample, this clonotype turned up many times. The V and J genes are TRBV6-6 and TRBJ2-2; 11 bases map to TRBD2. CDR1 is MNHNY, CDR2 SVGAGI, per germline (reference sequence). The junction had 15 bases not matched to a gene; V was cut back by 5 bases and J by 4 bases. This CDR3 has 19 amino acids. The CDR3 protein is CASSKPSVAGGLFTGELFF. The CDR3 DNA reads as TGTGCCAGCAGTAAACCCTCCGTAGCGGGGGGGCTTTTCACCGGGGAGCTGTTTTTT.

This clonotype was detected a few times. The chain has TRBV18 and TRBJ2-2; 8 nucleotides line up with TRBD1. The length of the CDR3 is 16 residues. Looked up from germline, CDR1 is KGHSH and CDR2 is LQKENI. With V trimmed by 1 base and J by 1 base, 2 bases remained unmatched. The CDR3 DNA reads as TGTGCCAGCTCACCACGAGGACAGGGGAACACCGGGGAGCTGTTTTTT. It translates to CASSPRGQGNTGELFF.

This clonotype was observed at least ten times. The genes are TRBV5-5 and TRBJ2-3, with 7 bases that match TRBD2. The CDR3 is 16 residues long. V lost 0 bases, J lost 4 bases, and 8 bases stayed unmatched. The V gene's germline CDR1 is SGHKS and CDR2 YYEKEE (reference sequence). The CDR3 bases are TGTGCCAGCAGCTTGGCCGTGGGGGGGGTGGCAGATACGCAGTATTTT. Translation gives CASSLAVGGVADTQYF.

The CDR3 nucleotides read TGTGCCAGTAGCCCCTTCGAGGGGGGTGGCACAGATACGCAGTATTTT. Translation: CASSPFEGGGTDTQYF. This chain links TRBV19 with TRBJ2-3; tentatively, D is TRBD1 or TRBD2 (6 bases each). In germline, CDR1 is LNHDA, CDR2 SQIVND (reference sequence). With 6 bases removed from V and 1 base from J, the gap between germline ends came to 17 bases. The CDR3 contains 16 residues.

DNA for the CDR3: TGCGCCAGCAGGGCTGAGGGCGGCATTCTTTATGGCTACACCTTC. Residues: CASRAEGGILYGYTF. The gene calls are TRBV5-1 and TRBJ1-2; D is unresolved. Germline V gene data show CDR1 as SGHRS and CDR2 as YFSETQ. The CDR3 extends over 15 amino acids. Trimming removed 5 bases from V and 5 bases from J, with 19 bases in between.

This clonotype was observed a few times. In DNA form, the CDR3 reads TGTGCCAGCAGCCAAGCCAGGGGGACTTCTGGGGCCAACGTCCTGACTTTC. Its protein is CASSQARGTSGANVLTF. V and J are TRBV4-2 and TRBJ2-6; perhaps TRBD1 as D (7 bases). Germline V lookup: CDR1 LGHNA, CDR2 YNFKEQ. The V and J ends lost 1 base and 1 base respectively, with 11 bases between them. CDR3 length: 17 amino acids.

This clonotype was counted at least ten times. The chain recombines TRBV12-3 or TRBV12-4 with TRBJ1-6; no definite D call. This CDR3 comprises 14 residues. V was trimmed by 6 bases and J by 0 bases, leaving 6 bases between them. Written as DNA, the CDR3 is TGTGCCAGCAGGCCGGACTCCTATAATTCACCCCTCCACTTT. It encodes CASRPDSYNSPLHF.

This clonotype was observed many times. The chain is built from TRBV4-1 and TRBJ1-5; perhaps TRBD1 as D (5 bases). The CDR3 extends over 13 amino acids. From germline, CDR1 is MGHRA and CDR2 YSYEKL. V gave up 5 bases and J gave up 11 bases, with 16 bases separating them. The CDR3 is CASSDANLGAQHF. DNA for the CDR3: TGCGCCAGCAGCGACGCAAACCTGGGGGCCCAGCATTTT.

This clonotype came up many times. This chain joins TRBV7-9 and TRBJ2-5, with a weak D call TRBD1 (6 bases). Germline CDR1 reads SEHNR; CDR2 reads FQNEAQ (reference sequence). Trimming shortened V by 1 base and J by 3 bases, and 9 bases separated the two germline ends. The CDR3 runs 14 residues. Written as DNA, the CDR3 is TGTGCCAGCAGCTTAGATCCAGGGGAAGAGACCCAGTACTTC. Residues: CASSLDPGEETQYF. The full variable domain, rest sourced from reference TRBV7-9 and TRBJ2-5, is DTGVSQNPRHKITKRGQNVTFRCDPISEHNRLYWYRQTLGQGPEFLTYFQNEAQLEKSRLLSDRFSAERPKGSFSTLEIQRTEQGDSAMYLCASSLDPGEETQYFGPGTRLLVL.

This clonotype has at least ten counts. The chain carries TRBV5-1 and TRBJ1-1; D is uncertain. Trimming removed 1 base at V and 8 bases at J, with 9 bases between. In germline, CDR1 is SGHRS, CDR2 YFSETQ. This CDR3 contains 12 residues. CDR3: CASSLKGGEAFF. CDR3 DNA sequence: TGCGCCAGCAGCTTGAAAGGCGGAGAAGCTTTCTTT.

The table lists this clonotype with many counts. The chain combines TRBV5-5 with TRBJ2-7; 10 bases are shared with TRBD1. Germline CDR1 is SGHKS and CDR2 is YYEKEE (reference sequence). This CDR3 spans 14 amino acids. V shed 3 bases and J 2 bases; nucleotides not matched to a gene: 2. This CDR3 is CASSSGTGAYEQYF. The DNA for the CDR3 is TGTGCCAGCAGCTCCGGGACAGGGGCCTACGAGCAGTACTTC.

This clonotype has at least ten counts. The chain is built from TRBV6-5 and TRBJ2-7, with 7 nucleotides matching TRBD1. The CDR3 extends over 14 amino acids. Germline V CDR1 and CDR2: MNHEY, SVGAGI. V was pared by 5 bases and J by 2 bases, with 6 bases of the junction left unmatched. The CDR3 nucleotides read TGTGCCAGCAGTGCAACAGGGGATACCTACGAGCAGTACGTC. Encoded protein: CASSATGDTYEQYV.

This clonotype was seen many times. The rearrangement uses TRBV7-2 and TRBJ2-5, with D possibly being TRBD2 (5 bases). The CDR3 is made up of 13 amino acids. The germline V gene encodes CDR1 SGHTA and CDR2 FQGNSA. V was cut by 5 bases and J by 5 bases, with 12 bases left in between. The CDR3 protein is CASSRGTLETQYF. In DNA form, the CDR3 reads TGTGCCAGCAGCCGGGGAACTCTGGAGACCCAGTACTTC.

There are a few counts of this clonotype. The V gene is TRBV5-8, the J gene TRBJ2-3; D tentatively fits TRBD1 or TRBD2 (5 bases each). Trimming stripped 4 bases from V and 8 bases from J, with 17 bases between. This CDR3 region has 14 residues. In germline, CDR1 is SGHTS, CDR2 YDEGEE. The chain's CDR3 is CASSNGGGSGTQYF. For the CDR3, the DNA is TGTGCCAGCAGCAACGGTGGGGGTAGTGGTACGCAGTATTTT.

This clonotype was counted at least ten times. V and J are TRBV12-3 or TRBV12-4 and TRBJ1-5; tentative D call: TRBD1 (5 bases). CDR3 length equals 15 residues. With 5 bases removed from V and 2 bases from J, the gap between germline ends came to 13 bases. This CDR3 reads CASSTPGGRNQPQHF. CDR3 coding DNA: TGTGCCAGCAGTACTCCCGGGGGTCGCAATCAGCCCCAGCATTTT.

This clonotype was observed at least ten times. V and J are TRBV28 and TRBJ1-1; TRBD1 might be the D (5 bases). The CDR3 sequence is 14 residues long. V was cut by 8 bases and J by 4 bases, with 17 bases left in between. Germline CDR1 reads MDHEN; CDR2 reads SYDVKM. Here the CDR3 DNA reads TGTGCCAGCTCCCCCTCTCATGGGGCCACTGAAGCTTTCTTT. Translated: CASSPSHGATEAFF. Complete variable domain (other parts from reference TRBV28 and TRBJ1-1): DVKVTQSSRYLVKRTGEKVFLECVQDMDHENMFWYRQDPGLGLRLIYFSYDVKMKEKGDIPEGYSVSREKKERFSLILESASTNQTSMYLCASSPSHGATEAFFGQGTRLTVV.

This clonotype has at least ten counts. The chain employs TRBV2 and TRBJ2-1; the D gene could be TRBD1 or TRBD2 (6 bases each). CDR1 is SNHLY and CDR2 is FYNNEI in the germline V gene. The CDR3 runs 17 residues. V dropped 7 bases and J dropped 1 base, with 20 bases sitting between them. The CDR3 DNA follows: TGTGCCAGCACCCGGACAGCCGGGGGCCTTTCCTACAATGAGCAGTTCTTC. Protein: CASTRTAGGLSYNEQFF.

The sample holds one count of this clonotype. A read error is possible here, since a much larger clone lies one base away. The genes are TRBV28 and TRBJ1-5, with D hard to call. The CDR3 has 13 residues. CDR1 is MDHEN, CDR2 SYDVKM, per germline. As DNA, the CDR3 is TGTGTCAGCAGTCTCGAGGTGGCTCAGCCCCAGCATTTT. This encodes CVSSLEVAQPQHF.

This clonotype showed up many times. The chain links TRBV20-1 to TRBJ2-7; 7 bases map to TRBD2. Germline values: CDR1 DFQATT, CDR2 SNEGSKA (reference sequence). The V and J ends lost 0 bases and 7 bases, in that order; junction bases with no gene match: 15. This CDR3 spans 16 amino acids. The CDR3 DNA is TGCAGTGCTAGAGATCGACGGCGGGGGACCATACGAGAGCAGTACGTC. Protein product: CSARDRRRGTIREQYV.

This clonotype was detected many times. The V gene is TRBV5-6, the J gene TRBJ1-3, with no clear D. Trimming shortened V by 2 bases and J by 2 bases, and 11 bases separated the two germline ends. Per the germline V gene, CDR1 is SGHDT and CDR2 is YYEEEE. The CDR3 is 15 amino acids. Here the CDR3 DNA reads TGTGCCAGCAGCTTCTTTGGGTTAACTGGAAACACCATATATTTT. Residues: CASSFFGLTGNTIYF.

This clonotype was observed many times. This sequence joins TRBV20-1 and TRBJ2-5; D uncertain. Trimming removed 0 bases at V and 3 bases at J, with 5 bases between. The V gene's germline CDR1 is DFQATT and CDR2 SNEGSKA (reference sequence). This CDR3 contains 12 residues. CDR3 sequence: CSAREVEETQYF. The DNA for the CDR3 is TGCAGTGCTAGAGAGGTTGAAGAGACCCAGTACTTC.

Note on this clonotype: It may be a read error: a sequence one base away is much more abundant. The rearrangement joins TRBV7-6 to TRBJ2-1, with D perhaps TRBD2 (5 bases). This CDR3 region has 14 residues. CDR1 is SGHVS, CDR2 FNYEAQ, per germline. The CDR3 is CASSPGSTYTEQFF. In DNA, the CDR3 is TGTGCCAGCAGCCCTGGGAGTACCTACACTGAGCAGTTCTTC.

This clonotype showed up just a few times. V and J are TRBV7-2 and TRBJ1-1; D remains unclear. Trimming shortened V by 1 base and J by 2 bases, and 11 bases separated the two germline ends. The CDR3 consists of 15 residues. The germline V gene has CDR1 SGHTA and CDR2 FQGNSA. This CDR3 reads CASSLVSGINTEAFF. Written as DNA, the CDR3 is TGTGCCAGCAGCTTAGTATCGGGGATCAACACTGAAGCTTTCTTT.

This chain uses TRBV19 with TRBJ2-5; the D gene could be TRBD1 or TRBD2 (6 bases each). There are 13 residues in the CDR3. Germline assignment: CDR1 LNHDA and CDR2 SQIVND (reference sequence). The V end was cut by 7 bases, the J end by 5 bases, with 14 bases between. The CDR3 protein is CASNGGPSETQYF. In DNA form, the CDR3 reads TGTGCCAGTAATGGGGGGCCGTCGGAGACCCAGTACTTC.

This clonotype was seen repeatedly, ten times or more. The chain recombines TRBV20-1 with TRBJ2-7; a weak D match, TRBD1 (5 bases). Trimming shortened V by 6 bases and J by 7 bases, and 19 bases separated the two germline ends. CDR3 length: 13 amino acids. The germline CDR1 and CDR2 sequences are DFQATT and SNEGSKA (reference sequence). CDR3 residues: CSATLGRDVEQYF. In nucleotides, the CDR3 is TGCAGTGCCACGTTGGGCAGGGATGTTGAGCAGTACTTC.

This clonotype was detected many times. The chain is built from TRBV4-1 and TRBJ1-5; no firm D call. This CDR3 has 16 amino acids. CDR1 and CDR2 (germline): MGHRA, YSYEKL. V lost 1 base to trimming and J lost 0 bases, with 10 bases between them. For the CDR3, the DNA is TGCGCCAGCAGCCAAGGAGGAGGGTATAGCAATCAGCCCCAGCATTTT. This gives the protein CASSQGGGYSNQPQHF.